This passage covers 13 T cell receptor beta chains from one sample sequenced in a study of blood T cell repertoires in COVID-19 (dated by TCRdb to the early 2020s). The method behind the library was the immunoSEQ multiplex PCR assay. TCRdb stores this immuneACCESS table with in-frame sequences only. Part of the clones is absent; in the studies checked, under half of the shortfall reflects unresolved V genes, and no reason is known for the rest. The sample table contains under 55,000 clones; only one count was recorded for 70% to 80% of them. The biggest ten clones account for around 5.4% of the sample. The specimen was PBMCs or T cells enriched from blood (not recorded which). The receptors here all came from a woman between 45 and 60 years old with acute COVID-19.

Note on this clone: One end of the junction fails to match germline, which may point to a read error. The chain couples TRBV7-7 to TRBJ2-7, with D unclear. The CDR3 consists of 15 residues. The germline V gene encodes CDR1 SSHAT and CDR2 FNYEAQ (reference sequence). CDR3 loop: CASSLRFGLIYEQYF. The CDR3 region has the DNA TGTGCTAGCAGCTTACGATTTGGGCTAATCTACGAGCAGTACTTC.

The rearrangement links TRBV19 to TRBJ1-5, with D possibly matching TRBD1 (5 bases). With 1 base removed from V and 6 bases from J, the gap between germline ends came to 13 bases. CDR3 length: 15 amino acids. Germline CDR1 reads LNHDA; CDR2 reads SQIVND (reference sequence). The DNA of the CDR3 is TGTGCCAGTAGTATAGGCCAGGGATTCGCTCAGCCCCAGCATTTT. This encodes CASSIGQGFAQPQHF. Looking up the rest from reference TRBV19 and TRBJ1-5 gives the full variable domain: DGGITQSPKYLFRKEGQNVTLSCEQNLNHDAMYWYRQDPGQGLRLIYYSQIVNDFQKGDIAEGYSVSREKKESFPLTVTSAQKNPTAFYLCASSIGQGFAQPQHFGDGTRLSIL.

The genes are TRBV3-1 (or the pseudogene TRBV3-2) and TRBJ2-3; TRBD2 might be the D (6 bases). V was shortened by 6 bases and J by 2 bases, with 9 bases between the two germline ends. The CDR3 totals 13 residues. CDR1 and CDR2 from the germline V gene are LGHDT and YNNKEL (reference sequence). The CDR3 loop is CASRDYATDTQYF. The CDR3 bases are TGTGCCAGCAGGGACTATGCCACAGATACGCAGTATTTT.

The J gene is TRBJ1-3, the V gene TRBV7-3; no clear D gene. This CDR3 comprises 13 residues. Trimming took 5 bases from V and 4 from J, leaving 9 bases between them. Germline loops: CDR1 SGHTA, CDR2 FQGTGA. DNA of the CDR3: TGTGCCAGCAGCCCAGACATCGGAAACACCATATATTTT. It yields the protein CASSPDIGNTIYF.

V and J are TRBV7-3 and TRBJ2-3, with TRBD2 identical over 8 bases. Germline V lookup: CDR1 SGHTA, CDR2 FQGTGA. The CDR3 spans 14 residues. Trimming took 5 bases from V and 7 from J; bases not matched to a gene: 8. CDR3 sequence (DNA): TGTGCCAGCAGCCCCGGGACTAGGAGCCATACGCAGTATTTT. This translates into CASSPGTRSHTQYF.

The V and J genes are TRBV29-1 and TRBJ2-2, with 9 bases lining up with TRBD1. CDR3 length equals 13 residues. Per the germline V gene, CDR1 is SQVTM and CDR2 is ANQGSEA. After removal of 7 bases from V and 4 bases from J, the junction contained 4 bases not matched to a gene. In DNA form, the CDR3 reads TGCAGCGGAGCGACAGGGGGCACCGGGGAGCTGTTTTTT. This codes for CSGATGGTGELFF.

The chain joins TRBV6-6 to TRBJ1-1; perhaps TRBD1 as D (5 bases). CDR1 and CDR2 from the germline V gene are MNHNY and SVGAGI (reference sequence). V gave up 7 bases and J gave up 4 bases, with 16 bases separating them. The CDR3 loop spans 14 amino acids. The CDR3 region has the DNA TGTGCCAGCACCCATTCAGGGAGGGCCACTGAAGCTTTCTTT. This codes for CASTHSGRATEAFF.

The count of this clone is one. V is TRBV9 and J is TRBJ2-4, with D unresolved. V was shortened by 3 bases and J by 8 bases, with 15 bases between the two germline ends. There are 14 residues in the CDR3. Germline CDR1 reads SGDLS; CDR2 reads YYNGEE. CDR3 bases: TGTGCCAGCAGCGAGACCGTAAGAGGTGACATTCAGTACTTC. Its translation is CASSETVRGDIQYF.

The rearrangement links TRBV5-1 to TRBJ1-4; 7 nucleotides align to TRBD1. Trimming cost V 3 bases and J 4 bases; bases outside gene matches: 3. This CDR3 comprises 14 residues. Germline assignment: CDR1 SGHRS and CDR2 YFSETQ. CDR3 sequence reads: CASSSGQVNEKLFF. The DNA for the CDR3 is TGCGCCAGCAGCTCCGGACAGGTTAATGAAAAACTGTTTTTT.

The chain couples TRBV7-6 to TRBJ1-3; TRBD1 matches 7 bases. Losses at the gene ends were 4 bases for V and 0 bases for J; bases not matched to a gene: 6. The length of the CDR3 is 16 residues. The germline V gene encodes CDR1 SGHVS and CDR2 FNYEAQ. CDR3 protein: CASSSSQGISGNTIYF. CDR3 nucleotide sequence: TGTGCCAGCAGCTCCTCACAGGGGATCTCTGGAAACACCATATATTTT.

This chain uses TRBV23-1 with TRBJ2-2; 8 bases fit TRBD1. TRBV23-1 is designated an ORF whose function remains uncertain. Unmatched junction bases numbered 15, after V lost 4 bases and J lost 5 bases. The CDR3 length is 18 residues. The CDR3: CASSPQKDRESDTGELFF. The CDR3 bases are TGCGCCAGCAGTCCCCAAAAGGACAGGGAAAGTGATACCGGGGAGCTGTTTTTT.

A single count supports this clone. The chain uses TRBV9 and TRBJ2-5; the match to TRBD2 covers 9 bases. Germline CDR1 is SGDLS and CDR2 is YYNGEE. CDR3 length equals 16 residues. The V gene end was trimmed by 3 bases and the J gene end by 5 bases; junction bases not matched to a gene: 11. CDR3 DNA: TGTGCCAGCAGCGCCCCTTCAGCGGGGGGAGGTGAGACCCAGTACTTC. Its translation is CASSAPSAGGGETQYF.

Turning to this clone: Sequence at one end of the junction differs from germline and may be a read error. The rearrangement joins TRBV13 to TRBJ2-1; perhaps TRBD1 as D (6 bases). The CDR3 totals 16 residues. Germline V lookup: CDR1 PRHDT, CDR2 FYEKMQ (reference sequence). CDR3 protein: CASSRRAQGSSNEQFF. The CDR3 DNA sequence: TGTGCCAGCAGCCGCCGGGCACAGGGATCCTCCAATGAGCAGTTCTTC. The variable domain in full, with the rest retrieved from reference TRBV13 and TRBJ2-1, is AAGVIQSPRHLIKEKRETATLKCYPIPRHDTVYWYQQGPGQDPQFLISFYEKMQSDKGSIPDRFSAQQFSDYHSELNMSSLELGDSALYFCASSRRAQGSSNEQFFGPGTRLTVL.